Each of the 30 T cell receptor beta chains below was sequenced from the same sample in a study of shared clonotypes between healthy human individuals. Sequenced by immunoSEQ multiplex PCR; TCRdb stores in-frame clones only, minus some. The data hold approximately 2,300,000 clones, with 80% to 95% observed a single time. Sequencing was done on a sample of naive CD4+ T cells from PBMCs. The subset denotes: CD45RA+ positively selected. All receptors derive from a man aged 18 to 29 in good health. Some clones in this sample may be carry-over from other donors' samples.

The rearrangement joins TRBV28 to TRBJ2-7; 12 positions match TRBD1. V lost 8 bases to trimming and J lost 5 bases; unmatched junction nucleotides: 19. CDR3 size: 18 residues. CDR1 is MDHEN and CDR2 is SYDVKM in the germline V gene. CDR3 in amino acids: CASCRRMGQGAFRNEQYF. The CDR3 coding sequence is TGTGCCAGCTGCCGTCGGATGGGACAGGGGGCCTTTCGAAACGAGCAGTACTTC. The full variable domain, in which reference TRBV28 and TRBJ2-7 provide the parts outside the CDR3, is DVKVTQSSRYLVKRTGEKVFLECVQDMDHENMFWYRQDPGLGLRLIYFSYDVKMKEKGDIPEGYSVSREKKERFSLILESASTNQTSMYLCASCRRMGQGAFRNEQYFGPGTRLTVT.

The chain uses TRBV27 and TRBJ2-1; D not certain. Germline values: CDR1 MNHEY, CDR2 SMNVEV (reference sequence). Deletions cut 7 bases from V and 5 bases from J, with 12 bases between. CDR3 length equals 13 residues. The CDR3 sequence: CASTGARHNEQFF. The CDR3 DNA sequence: TGTGCCAGCACGGGCGCGCGGCACAATGAGCAGTTCTTC.

The CDR3 DNA reads TGTGCCAGCAGTCTTAGCAGATGGCTGAACACTGAAGCTTTCTTT. This sequence encodes CASSLSRWLNTEAFF. This sequence joins TRBV7-9 and TRBJ1-1; D remains ambiguous. V was pared by 6 bases and J by 0 bases, with 14 bases between. CDR3 length: 15 residues. Germline CDR1 reads SEHNR; CDR2 reads FQNEAQ (reference sequence).

This clone has a single count. The chain uses TRBV28 and TRBJ2-7; 14 bases are a match to TRBD2. The germline V gene has CDR1 MDHEN and CDR2 SYDVKM. With V trimmed by 6 bases and J by 3 bases, 4 bases remained unmatched. The length of the CDR3 is 15 residues. The chain's CDR3 is CASRGGTSGSYEQYF. The CDR3 nucleotides are TGTGCCAGCAGAGGGGGGACTAGCGGGAGCTACGAGCAGTACTTC.

The rearrangement links TRBV28 to TRBJ1-2; 10 bases map to TRBD1. The ends lost 5 bases at V and 6 bases at J; junction bases unmatched: 9. The germline V gene has CDR1 MDHEN and CDR2 SYDVKM. CDR3 length: 15 amino acids. CDR3 bases: TGTGCCAGCAGTGTCGGGACAGGGGAGGAGCATGGCTACACCTTC. The encoded protein is CASSVGTGEEHGYTF.

This chain joins TRBV5-1 and TRBJ2-3, with 16 positions matching TRBD2. The CDR3 consists of 20 residues. In germline, CDR1 is SGHRS, CDR2 YFSETQ. V was pared by 4 bases and J by 5 bases, with 16 bases of the junction left unmatched. This CDR3 reads CASSGLQGLAGGPGGDTQYF. The CDR3 region has the DNA TGCGCCAGCAGCGGACTACAGGGACTAGCGGGAGGGCCTGGTGGAGATACGCAGTATTTT.

The CDR3 is CASSLGPGTSGSVNEQFF. The CDR3 nucleotides are TGTGCCAGCAGCTTAGGGCCGGGGACTAGCGGGAGCGTGAATGAGCAGTTCTTC. The genes are TRBV11-1 and TRBJ2-1; TRBD2 matches 14 bases. The CDR3 extends over 18 amino acids. Germline CDR1 SGHAT, CDR2 FQDESV (reference sequence). Losses at the gene ends were 1 base for V and 7 bases for J; bases not matched to a gene: 9.

Worth noting for this clone: Different DNA sequences within this sample yield the same CDR3. The chain carries TRBV6-6 and TRBJ2-7, with no clear D. The CDR3 consists of 13 residues. CDR1 is MNHNY and CDR2 is SVGAGI in the germline V gene (reference sequence). V was trimmed by 3 bases and J by 3 bases, leaving 9 bases between them. DNA for the CDR3: TGTGCCAGCAGTTATATAGGCGGCTACGAGCAGTACTTC. Its protein is CASSYIGGYEQYF.

The chain combines TRBV18 with TRBJ2-7; D possibly uses TRBD1 or TRBD2 (5 bases each). The CDR3 covers 14 residues. Between the trimmed V and J ends, which lost 4 bases and 2 bases, there was a span of 12 bases. Germline V lookup: CDR1 KGHSH, CDR2 LQKENI. The CDR3 DNA sequence: TGTGCCAGCTCACTAGCGACAGCCCCCTACGAGCAGTACTTC. This translates into CASSLATAPYEQYF.

The V call is TRBV28, the J call TRBJ1-2; no definite D call. This CDR3 contains 17 residues. CDR1 MDHEN and CDR2 SYDVKM come from the germline V gene. The germline V and J ends were trimmed by 5 bases and 5 bases, with 24 bases remaining between them. This CDR3 reads CASSPFKWRTSPYGYTF. The DNA for the CDR3 is TGTGCCAGCAGTCCATTTAAGTGGCGTACCTCCCCATATGGCTACACCTTC.

V is TRBV5-6 and J is TRBJ1-1; TRBD1 matches at 10 bases. CDR1 is SGHDT, CDR2 YYEEEE, per germline. CDR3 length: 15 amino acids. The ends lost 0 bases at V and 6 bases at J; junction bases unmatched: 5. The CDR3 reads CASSLAGQGRSEAFF. The CDR3 nucleotides read TGTGCCAGCAGCTTGGCGGGACAGGGGAGGTCTGAAGCTTTCTTT.

The table lists this clone with a count of one. J is TRBJ1-2 and V is TRBV18; D is unclear. The CDR3 is made up of 18 amino acids. CDR1 is KGHSH, CDR2 LQKENI, per germline. V was cut by 3 bases and J by 1 base, with 21 bases left in between. CDR3 sequence (DNA): TGTGCCAGCTCACCTGTTAGCTCCGCGACACCAGATAACTATGGCTACACCTTC. Its protein is CASSPVSSATPDNYGYTF.

The chain has TRBV14 and TRBJ2-7, with a tentative D call TRBD2 (5 bases). Germline V gives CDR1 SGHDN, CDR2 FVKESK. CDR3 length equals 13 residues. With 2 bases removed from V and 9 bases from J, the gap between germline ends came to 14 bases. In nucleotides, the CDR3 is TGTGCCAGCAGCCAAATGCTCGGGGTCCCGCAGTACTTC. Translation: CASSQMLGVPQYF.

CDR3 nucleotides: TGCGCCAGCAGCCTGGGGGCCGGACGGAGAAATGAAAAACTGTTTTTT. It specifies CASSLGAGRRNEKLFF. This chain links TRBV5-1 with TRBJ1-4; perhaps TRBD1 as D (6 bases). The germline V gene has CDR1 SGHRS and CDR2 YFSETQ. The CDR3 loop spans 16 amino acids. V lost 4 bases, J lost 5 bases, and 18 bases lay in between.

This clone showed up just once. The chain combines TRBV5-1 with TRBJ2-7, with D tentatively TRBD2 (5 bases). The germline V and J ends were trimmed by 3 bases and 0 bases, with 16 bases remaining between them. This CDR3 spans 16 amino acids. The germline gives CDR1 SGHRS, CDR2 YFSETQ. CDR3 coding DNA: TGCGCCAGCAGCTCAGTAGCGCTTCCTGCCTCCTACGAGCAGTACTTC. Translated, it gives CASSSVALPASYEQYF.

The gene calls are TRBV28 and TRBJ2-5; TRBD2 might be the D (6 bases). This CDR3 has 15 amino acids. Trimming removed 7 bases from V and 7 bases from J, with 22 bases in between. The germline CDR1 and CDR2 sequences are MDHEN and SYDVKM. The CDR3 DNA is TGTGCCAGCATCAAAAATTCCGGGGGTTGGGGGACCCAGTACTTC. Protein: CASIKNSGGWGTQYF.

V is TRBV5-1 and J is TRBJ2-1; 10 bases line up with TRBD1. Trimming removed 4 bases from V and 7 bases from J; junction bases left unmatched: 8. CDR3 length: 15 amino acids. Germline-derived CDR1 and CDR2 are SGHRS and YFSETQ. The CDR3 region is CASSTGQGVGNEQFF. CDR3 DNA: TGCGCCAGCAGCACCGGACAGGGGGTGGGGAATGAGCAGTTCTTC.

The chain couples TRBV7-2 to TRBJ1-5, with 8 bases identical to TRBD1. This CDR3 region has 14 residues. The ends lost 5 bases at V and 9 bases at J; junction bases unmatched: 9. The germline CDR1 and CDR2 sequences are SGHTA and FQGNSA. CDR3 amino acids: CASSQDRAQGPQHF. The CDR3 DNA is TGTGCCAGCAGCCAGGACAGGGCCCAAGGGCCCCAGCATTTT.

The rearrangement links TRBV5-6 to TRBJ1-1; D gene ambiguous. Germline V gives CDR1 SGHDT, CDR2 YYEEEE. V was shortened by 0 bases and J by 0 bases, with 12 bases between the two germline ends. The CDR3 consists of 16 residues. DNA of the CDR3: TGTGCCAGCAGCTTGGTACGGGCTAACATGAACACTGAAGCTTTCTTT. Its protein product is CASSLVRANMNTEAFF.

This clone has a single count. The V call is TRBV28, the J call TRBJ1-5; 8 nucleotides line up with TRBD1. Losses at the gene ends were 7 bases for V and 7 bases for J; bases not matched to a gene: 9. The germline CDR1 and CDR2 sequences are MDHEN and SYDVKM. The CDR3 covers 14 residues. CDR3 loop: CASTEDRGRQPQHF. In DNA, the CDR3 is TGTGCCAGCACCGAAGACAGGGGCCGCCAGCCCCAGCATTTT.

Details on this clone: Within the sample, other DNA sequences also encode this same CDR3. The chain recombines TRBV7-9 with TRBJ1-1; TRBD1 agrees at 12 bases. Germline values: CDR1 SEHNR, CDR2 FQNEAQ (reference sequence). V lost 5 bases and J lost 4; bases outside the gene matches: 2. This CDR3 is 14 amino acids long. DNA of the CDR3: TGTGCCAGCAGCGTGGGACAGGGGGCCACTGAAGCTTTCTTT. It is translated as CASSVGQGATEAFF.

To note about this clone: One end of the junction is discordant with germline, which a read error may explain. V and J are TRBV20-1 and TRBJ2-1; 8 bases are a match to TRBD2. The length of the CDR3 is 11 residues. Germline V lookup: CDR1 DFQATT, CDR2 SNEGSKA (reference sequence). The CDR3, as DNA: TGCAGTGCTCCAAGGTCGGGACTAGGCATCTTC. Amino acids: CSAPRSGLGIF.

This chain uses TRBV29-1 with TRBJ1-3, with unresolved D. Trimming left V 8 bases short and J 0 bases short, with 11 bases between. CDR1 and CDR2 from the germline V gene are SQVTM and ANQGSEA. This CDR3 is 13 amino acids long. The CDR3: CSTRQSSGNTIYF. In DNA form, the CDR3 reads TGCAGCACCCGTCAGAGCTCTGGAAACACCATATATTTT.

This chain links TRBV7-9 with TRBJ2-5; 10 bases map to TRBD2. The CDR3 runs to 16 residues. V shed 5 bases and J 5 bases; nucleotides not matched to a gene: 11. CDR1 and CDR2 from the germline V gene are SEHNR and FQNEAQ (reference sequence). CDR3 DNA sequence: TGTGCCAGCAGCCCACGAAGGCTAGCGGGAGTTGAGACCCAGTACTTC. This gives the protein CASSPRRLAGVETQYF. Full variable domain (rest looked up from reference TRBV7-9 and TRBJ2-5): DTGVSQNPRHKITKRGQNVTFRCDPISEHNRLYWYRQTLGQGPEFLTYFQNEAQLEKSRLLSDRFSAERPKGSFSTLEIQRTEQGDSAMYLCASSPRRLAGVETQYFGPGTRLLVL.

The gene calls are TRBV9 and TRBJ2-7; TRBD1 or TRBD2 may be the D gene (5 bases each). This CDR3 is built from 14 residues. The germline V and J ends were trimmed by 5 bases and 2 bases, with 14 bases remaining between them. The germline V gene has CDR1 SGDLS and CDR2 YYNGEE. The CDR3 sequence: CASSAGTTPYEQYF. Here the CDR3 DNA reads TGTGCCAGCAGTGCCGGGACCACCCCCTACGAGCAGTACTTC.

V and J are TRBV11-3 and TRBJ2-1, with 8 positions matching TRBD2. CDR1 and CDR2 from the germline V gene are SGHNT and YENEEA. The V gene end was trimmed by 1 base and the J gene end by 3 bases; junction bases not matched to a gene: 2. The CDR3 runs 15 residues. The CDR3 is CASSLGREGYNEQFF. The CDR3 nucleotides read TGTGCCAGCAGCTTAGGACGGGAGGGCTACAATGAGCAGTTCTTC.

The V gene is TRBV10-3, the J gene TRBJ2-2; 10 bases are shared with TRBD2. Germline CDR1 ENHRY, CDR2 SYGVKD. V shed 6 bases, J shed 5 bases, and the junction held 0 bases outside the gene matches. This CDR3 contains 13 residues. The DNA of the CDR3 is TGTGCCATCAGAGCGGGGGGGACCGGGGAGCTGTTTTTT. It encodes CAIRAGGTGELFF.

This chain joins TRBV6-5 and TRBJ2-7, with no clear D. V gave up 6 bases and J gave up 1 base, with 13 bases separating them. This CDR3 is built from 14 residues. Per germline, CDR1 MNHEY and CDR2 SVGAGI. CDR3 sequence reads: CASSPAETSYEQYF. As DNA, the CDR3 is TGTGCCAGCAGCCCCGCGGAAACTTCCTACGAGCAGTACTTC.

This clone appeared a single time. V usage is TRBV9 and J usage is TRBJ2-2; perhaps TRBD2 as D (5 bases). The CDR3 length is 15 residues. V was shortened by 3 bases and J by 3 bases, with 12 bases between the two germline ends. Germline CDR1 and CDR2: SGDLS and YYNGEE. Here the CDR3 reads CASSATAVYTGELFF. In nucleotides, the CDR3 is TGTGCCAGCAGCGCTACAGCGGTCTACACCGGGGAGCTGTTTTTT. The full variable domain, in which reference TRBV9 and TRBJ2-2 provide the parts outside the CDR3, is DSGVTQTPKHLITATGQRVTLRCSPRSGDLSVYWYQQSLDQGLQFLIQYYNGEERAKGNILERFSAQQFPDLHSELNLSSLELGDSALYFCASSATAVYTGELFFGEGSRLTVL.

This chain joins TRBV11-2 and TRBJ2-5; maybe TRBD1 (5 bases). The V end was cut by 7 bases, the J end by 4 bases, with 13 bases between. The CDR3 has 13 amino acids. Per germline, CDR1 SGHAT and CDR2 FQNNGV. In DNA form, the CDR3 reads TGTGCCAGCACCAAAGGGGCAACAGAGACCCAGTACTTC. It encodes CASTKGATETQYF.